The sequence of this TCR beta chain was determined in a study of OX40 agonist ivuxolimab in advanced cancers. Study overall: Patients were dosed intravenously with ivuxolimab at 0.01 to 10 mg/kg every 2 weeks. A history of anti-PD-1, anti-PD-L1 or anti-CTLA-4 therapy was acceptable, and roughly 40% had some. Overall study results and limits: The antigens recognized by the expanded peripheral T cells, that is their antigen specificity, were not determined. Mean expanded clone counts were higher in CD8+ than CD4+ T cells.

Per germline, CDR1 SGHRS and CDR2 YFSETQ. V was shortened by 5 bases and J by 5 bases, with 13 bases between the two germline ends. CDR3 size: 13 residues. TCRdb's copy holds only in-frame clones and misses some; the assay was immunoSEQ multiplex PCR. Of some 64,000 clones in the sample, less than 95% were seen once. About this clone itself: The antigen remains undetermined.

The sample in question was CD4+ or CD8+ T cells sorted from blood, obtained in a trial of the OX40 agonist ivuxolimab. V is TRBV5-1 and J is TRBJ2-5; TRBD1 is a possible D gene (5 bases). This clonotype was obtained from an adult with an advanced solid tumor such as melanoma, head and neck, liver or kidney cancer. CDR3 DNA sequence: TGCGCCAGCAGTATAACAGGACGGGAGACCCAGTACTTC. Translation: CASSITGRETQYF.